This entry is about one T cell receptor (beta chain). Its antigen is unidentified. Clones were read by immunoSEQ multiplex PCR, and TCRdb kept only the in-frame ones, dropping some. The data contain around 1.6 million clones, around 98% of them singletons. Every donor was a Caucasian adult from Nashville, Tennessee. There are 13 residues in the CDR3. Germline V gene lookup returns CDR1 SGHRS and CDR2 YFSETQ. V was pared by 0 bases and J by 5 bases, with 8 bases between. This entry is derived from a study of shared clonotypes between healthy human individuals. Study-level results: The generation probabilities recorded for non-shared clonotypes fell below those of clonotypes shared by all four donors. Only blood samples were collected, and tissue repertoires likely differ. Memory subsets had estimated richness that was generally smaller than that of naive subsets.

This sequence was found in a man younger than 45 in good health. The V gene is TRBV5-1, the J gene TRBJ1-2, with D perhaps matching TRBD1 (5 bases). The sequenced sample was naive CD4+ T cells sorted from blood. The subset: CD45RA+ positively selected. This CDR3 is CASSLAGQYGYTF. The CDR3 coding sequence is TGCGCCAGCAGCTTGGCCGGACAATATGGCTACACCTTC.